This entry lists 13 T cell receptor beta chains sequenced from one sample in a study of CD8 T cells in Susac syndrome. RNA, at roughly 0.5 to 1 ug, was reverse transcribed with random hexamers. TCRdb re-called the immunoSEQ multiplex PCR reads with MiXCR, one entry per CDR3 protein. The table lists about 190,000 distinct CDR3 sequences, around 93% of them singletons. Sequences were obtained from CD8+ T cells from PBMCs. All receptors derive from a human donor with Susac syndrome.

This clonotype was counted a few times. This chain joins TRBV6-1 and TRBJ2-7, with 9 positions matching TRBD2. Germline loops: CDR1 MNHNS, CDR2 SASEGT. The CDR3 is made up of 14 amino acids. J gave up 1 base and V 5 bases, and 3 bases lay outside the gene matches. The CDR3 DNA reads TGTGCCAGCAGTACCGGACTAGCGTCCTACGAGCAGTACTTC. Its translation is CASSTGLASYEQYF.

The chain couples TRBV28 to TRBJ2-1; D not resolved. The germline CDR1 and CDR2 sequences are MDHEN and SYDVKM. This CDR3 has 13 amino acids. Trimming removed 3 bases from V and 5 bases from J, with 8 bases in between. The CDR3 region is CASSFAADNEQFF. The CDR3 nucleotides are TGTGCCAGCAGTTTTGCGGCTGACAATGAGCAGTTCTTC.

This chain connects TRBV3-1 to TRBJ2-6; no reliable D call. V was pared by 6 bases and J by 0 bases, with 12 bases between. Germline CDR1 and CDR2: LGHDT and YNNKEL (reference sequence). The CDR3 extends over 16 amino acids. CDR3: CASSKALSSGANVLTF. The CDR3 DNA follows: TGTGCCAGCAGTAAGGCGCTAAGCTCTGGGGCCAACGTCCTGACTTTC.

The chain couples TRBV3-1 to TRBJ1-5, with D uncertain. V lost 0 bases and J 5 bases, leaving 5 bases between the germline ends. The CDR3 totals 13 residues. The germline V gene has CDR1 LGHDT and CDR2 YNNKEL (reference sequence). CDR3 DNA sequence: TGTGCCAGCAGCCAAGATCCTTATCAGCCCCAGCATTTT. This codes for CASSQDPYQPQHF.

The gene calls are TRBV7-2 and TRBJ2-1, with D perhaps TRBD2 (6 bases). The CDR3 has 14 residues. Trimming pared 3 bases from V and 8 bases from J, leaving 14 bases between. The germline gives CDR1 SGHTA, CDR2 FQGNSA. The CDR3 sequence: CASSLLTSFDEQFF. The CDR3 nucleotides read TGTGCCAGCAGCTTGCTGACTAGTTTCGATGAGCAGTTCTTC.

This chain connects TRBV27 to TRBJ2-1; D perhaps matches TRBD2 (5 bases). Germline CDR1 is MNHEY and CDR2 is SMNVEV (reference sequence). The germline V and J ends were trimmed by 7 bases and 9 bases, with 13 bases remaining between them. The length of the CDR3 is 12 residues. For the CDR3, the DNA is TGTGCCAGCACTTCACTAGGGCGTGAGCAGTTCTTC. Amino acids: CASTSLGREQFF.

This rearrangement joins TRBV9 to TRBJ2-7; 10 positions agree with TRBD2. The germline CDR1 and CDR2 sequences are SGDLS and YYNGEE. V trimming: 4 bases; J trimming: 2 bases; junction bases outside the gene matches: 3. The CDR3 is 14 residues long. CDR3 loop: CASSFGLAAYEQYF. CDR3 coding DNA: TGTGCCAGCAGCTTTGGACTAGCGGCCTACGAGCAGTACTTC.

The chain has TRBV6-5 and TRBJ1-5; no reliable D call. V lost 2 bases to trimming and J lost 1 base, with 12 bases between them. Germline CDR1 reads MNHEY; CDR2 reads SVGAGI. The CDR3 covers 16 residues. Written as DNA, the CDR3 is TGTGCCAGCAGTTACCCCGGGGATCAAAGCAATCAGCCCCAGCATTTT. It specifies CASSYPGDQSNQPQHF.

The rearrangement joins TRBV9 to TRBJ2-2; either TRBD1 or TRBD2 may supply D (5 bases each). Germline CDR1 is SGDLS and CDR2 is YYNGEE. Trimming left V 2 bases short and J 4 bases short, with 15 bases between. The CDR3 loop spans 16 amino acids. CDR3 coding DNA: TGTGCCAGCAGCGTCCACAGGTCCCGGGGCACCGGGGAGCTGTTTTTT. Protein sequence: CASSVHRSRGTGELFF.

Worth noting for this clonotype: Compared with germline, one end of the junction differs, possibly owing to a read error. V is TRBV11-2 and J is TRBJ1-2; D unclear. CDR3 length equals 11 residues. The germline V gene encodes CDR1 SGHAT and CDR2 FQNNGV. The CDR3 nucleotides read TGTGCCAGCAGCTTAGGCTATGGCCACACCTTC. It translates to CASSLGYGHTF.

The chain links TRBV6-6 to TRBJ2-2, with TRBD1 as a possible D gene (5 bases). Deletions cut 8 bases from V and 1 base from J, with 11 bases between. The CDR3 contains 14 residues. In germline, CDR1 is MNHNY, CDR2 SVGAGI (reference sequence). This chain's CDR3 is CASGPQGNTGELFF. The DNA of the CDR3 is TGTGCCAGCGGACCCCAGGGGAACACCGGGGAGCTGTTTTTT.

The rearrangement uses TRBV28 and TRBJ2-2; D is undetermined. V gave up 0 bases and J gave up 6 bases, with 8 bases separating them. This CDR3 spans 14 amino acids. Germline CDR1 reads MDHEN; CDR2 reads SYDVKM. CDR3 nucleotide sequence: TGTGCCAGCAGTTTATGGTTCGGGCCCGGGGAGCTGTTTTTT. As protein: CASSLWFGPGELFF.

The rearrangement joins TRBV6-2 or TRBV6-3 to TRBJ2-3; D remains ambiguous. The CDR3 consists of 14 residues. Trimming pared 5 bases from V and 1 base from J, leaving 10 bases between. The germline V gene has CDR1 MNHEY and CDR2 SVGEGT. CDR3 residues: CASSTPFGTDTQYF. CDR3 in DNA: TGTGCCAGCAGTACTCCGTTCGGCACAGATACGCAGTATTTT.